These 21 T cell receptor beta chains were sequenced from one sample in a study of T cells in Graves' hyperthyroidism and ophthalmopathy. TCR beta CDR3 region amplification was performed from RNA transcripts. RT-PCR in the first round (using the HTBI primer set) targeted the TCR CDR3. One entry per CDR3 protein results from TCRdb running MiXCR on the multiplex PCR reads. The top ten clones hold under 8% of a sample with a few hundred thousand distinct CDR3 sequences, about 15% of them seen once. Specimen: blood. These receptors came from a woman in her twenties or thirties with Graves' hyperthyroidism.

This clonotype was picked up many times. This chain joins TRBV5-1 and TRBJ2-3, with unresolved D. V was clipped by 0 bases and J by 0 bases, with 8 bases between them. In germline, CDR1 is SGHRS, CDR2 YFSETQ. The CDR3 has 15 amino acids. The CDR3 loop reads CASSLEDPSTDTQYF. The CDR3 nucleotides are TGCGCCAGCAGCTTGGAGGATCCGAGCACAGATACGCAGTATTTT.

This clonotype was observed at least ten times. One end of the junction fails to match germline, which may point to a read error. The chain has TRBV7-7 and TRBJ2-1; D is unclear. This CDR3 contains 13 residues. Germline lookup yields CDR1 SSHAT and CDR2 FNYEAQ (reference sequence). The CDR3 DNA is TGTGCTAGCAGCTTTGACTTCGACAATGAGCAGTTCTTC. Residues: CASSFDFDNEQFF.

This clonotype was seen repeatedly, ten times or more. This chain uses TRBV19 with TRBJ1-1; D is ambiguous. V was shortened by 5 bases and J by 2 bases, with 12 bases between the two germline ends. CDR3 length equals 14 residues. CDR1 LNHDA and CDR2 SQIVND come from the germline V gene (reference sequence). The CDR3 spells CASSPWTENTEAFF. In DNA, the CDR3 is TGTGCCAGTAGTCCATGGACGGAAAACACTGAAGCTTTCTTT. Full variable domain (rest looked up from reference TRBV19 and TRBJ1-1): DGGITQSPKYLFRKEGQNVTLSCEQNLNHDAMYWYRQDPGQGLRLIYYSQIVNDFQKGDIAEGYSVSREKKESFPLTVTSAQKNPTAFYLCASSPWTENTEAFFGQGTRLTVV.

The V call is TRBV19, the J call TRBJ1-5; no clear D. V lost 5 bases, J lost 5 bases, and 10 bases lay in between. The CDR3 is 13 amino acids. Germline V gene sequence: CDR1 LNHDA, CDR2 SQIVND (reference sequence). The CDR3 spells CASSSQADQPQHF. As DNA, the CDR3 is TGTGCCAGTAGTTCTCAGGCGGATCAGCCCCAGCATTTT. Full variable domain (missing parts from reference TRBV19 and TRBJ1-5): DGGITQSPKYLFRKEGQNVTLSCEQNLNHDAMYWYRQDPGQGLRLIYYSQIVNDFQKGDIAEGYSVSREKKESFPLTVTSAQKNPTAFYLCASSSQADQPQHFGDGTRLSIL.

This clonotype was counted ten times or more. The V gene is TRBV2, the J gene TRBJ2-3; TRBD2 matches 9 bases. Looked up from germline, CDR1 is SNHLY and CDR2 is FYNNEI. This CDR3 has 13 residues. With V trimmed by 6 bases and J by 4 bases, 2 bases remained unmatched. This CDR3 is CASRAGGPDTQYF. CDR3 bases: TGTGCCAGCAGAGCGGGAGGACCAGATACGCAGTATTTT.

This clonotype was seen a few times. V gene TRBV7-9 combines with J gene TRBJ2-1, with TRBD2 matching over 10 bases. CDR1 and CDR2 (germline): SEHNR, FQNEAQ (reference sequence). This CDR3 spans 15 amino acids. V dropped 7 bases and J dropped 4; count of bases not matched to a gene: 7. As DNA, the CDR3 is TGTGCCAGCACCCACCGACTAGCGGGTTACAATGAGCAGTTCTTC. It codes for CASTHRLAGYNEQFF.

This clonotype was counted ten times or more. This CDR3 reads CASSSMGPYLSTDTQYF. The CDR3 DNA reads as TGTGCCAGCAGCTCAATGGGCCCCTACCTTAGCACAGATACGCAGTATTTT. This chain links TRBV11-2 with TRBJ2-3; no firm D call. V was cut by 4 bases and J by 0 bases, with 17 bases left in between. CDR1 and CDR2 from the germline V gene are SGHAT and FQNNGV. The CDR3 sequence is 17 residues long.

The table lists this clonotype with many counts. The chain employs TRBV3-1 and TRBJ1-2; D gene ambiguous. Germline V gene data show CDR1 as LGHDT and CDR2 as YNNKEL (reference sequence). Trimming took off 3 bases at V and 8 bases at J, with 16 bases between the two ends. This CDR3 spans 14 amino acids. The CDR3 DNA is TGTGCCAGCAGCCAGGGCGGCCCCCTGGGGGGCTACACCTTC. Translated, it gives CASSQGGPLGGYTF.

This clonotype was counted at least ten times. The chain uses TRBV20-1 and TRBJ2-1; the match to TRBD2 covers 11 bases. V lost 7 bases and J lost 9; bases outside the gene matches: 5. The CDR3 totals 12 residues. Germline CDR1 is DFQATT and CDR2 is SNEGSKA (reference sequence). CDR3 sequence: CSGLAGLGEQFF. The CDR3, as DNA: TGCAGTGGACTAGCGGGATTAGGTGAGCAGTTCTTC.

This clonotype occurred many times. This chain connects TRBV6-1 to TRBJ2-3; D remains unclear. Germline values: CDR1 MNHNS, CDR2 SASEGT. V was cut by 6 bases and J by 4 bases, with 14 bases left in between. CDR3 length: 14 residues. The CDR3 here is CASSPSYRADTQYF. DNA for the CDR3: TGTGCCAGCAGCCCCTCATATCGGGCAGATACGCAGTATTTT.

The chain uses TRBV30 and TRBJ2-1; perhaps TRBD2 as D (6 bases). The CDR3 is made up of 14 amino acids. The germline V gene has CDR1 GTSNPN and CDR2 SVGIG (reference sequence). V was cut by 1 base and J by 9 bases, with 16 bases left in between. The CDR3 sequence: CAWSAGSGLIEQFF. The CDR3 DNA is TGTGCCTGGAGTGCGGGGAGCGGGCTTATTGAGCAGTTCTTC.

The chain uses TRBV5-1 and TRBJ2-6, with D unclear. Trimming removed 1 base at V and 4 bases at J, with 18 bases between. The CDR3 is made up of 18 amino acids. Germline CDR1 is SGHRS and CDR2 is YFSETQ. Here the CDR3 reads CASSLSLELGDGANVLTF. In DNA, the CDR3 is TGCGCCAGCAGCTTGTCGTTGGAACTCGGTGACGGGGCCAACGTCCTGACTTTC.

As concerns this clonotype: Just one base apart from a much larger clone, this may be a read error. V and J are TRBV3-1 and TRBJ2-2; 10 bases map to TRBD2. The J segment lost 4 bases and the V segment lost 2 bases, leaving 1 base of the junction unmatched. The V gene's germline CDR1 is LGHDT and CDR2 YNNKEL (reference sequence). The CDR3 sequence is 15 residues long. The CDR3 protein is CASSQLAGVTGELFF. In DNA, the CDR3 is TGTGCCAGCAGCCAACTAGCGGGAGTCACCGGGGAGCTGTTTTTT.

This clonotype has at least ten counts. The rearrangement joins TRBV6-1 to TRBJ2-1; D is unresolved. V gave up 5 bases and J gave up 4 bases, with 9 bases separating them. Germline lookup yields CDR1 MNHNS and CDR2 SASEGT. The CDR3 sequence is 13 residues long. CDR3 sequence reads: CASSRVTYNEQFF. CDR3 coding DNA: TGTGCCAGCAGTCGCGTTACTTACAATGAGCAGTTCTTC.

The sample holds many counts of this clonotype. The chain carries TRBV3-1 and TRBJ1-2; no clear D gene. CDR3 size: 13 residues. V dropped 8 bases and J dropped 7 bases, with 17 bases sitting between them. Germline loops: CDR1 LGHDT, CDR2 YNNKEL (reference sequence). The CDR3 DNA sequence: TGTGCCAGCGGCTCCGTGGAAACGGGTGGCTACACCTTC. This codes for CASGSVETGGYTF.

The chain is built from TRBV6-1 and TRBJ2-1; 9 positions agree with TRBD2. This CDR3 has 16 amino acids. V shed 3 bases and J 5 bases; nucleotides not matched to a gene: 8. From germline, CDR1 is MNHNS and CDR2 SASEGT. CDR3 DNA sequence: TGTGCCAGCAGTGACTTAGGTAGCGGGAGTAACAATGAGCAGTTCTTC. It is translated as CASSDLGSGSNNEQFF.

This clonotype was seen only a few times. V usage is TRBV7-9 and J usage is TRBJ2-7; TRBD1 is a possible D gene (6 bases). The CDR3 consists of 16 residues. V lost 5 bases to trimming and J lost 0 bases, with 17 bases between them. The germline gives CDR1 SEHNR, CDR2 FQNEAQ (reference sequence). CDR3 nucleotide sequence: TGTGCCAGCAGCGCGAAGGACAGCCACAGCTCCTACGAGCAGTACTTC. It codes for CASSAKDSHSSYEQYF.

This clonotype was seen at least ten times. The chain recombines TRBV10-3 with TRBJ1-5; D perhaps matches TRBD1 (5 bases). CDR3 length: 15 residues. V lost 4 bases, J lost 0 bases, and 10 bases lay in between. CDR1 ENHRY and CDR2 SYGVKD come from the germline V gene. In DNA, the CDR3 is TGTGCCATCAGTGGAGGGGATGATAGCAATCAGCCCCAGCATTTT. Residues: CAISGGDDSNQPQHF.

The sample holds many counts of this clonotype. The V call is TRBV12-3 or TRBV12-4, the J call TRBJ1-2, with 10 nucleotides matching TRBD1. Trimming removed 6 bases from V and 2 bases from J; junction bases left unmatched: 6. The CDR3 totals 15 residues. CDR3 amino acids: CASRGTGDINYGYTF. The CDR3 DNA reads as TGTGCCAGCAGGGGGACAGGGGATATCAACTATGGCTACACCTTC.

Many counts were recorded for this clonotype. The CDR3 loop is CASSSRAAEAFF. Written as DNA, the CDR3 is TGTGCCAGCAGCTCCCGGGCAGCTGAAGCTTTCTTT. This sequence joins TRBV11-2 and TRBJ1-1; unclear D gene. The CDR3 has 12 amino acids. Between the trimmed V and J ends, which lost 4 bases and 6 bases, there was a span of 9 bases. CDR1 is SGHAT and CDR2 is FQNNGV in the germline V gene.

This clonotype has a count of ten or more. CDR3 in DNA: TGTGCCAGCAGTGTTGGTGGGGCAAGAGGGGAGCCCCAGCATTTT. Its translation: CASSVGGARGEPQHF. This chain uses TRBV2 with TRBJ1-5; a weak D match, TRBD1 (5 bases). V was trimmed by 4 bases and J by 8 bases, leaving 18 bases between them. The CDR3 length is 15 residues. Germline assignment: CDR1 SNHLY and CDR2 FYNNEI. Based on the CDR3 plus reference TRBV2 and TRBJ1-5, the full variable domain is EPEVTQTPSHQVTQMGQEVILRCVPISNHLYFYWYRQILGQKVEFLVSFYNNEISEKSEIFDDQFSVERPDGSNFTLKIRSTKLEDSAMYFCASSVGGARGEPQHFGDGTRLSIL.